One TCR beta chain is described in this entry. Its matching antigen is unknown. The data were obtained in a study of T cell repertoires in cytomegalovirus infection. Study information: It was the public TCR beta signatures that indicated both CMV infection and matching HLA type.

In germline, CDR1 is DFQATT, CDR2 SNEGSKA (reference sequence). The CDR3 has 13 amino acids. Between the trimmed V and J ends, which lost 5 bases and 5 bases, there was a span of 15 bases. TCRdb redid the calling of the reads with MiXCR, one entry per CDR3 protein. Of about 500,000 distinct CDR3 sequences in the sample, 33% were seen once. Regarding the study as a whole: In two of eight donors, the top clonotype was HLA-C-restricted CMV-specific.

Sequences were derived from cultured PBMCs, sampled from culture after CMV antigen stimulation. This chain uses TRBV20-1 with TRBJ1-1, with TRBD1 as a possible D gene (5 bases). This TCR came from a human donor in good health (CMV status not recorded). Some clones in this sample may be carry-over from other donors' samples. CDR3: CSAPTGVETEAFF. The CDR3 nucleotides are TGCAGTGCTCCGACGGGGGTTGAGACTGAAGCTTTCTTT.